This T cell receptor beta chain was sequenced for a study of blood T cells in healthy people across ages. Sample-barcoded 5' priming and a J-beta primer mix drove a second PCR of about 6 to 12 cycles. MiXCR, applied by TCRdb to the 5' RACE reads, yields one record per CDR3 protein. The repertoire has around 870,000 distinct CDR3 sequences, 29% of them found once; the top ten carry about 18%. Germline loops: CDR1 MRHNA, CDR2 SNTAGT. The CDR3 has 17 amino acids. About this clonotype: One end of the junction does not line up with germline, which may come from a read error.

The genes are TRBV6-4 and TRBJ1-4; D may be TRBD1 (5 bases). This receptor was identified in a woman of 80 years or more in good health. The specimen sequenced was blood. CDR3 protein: CASSDSGQDATNEKRFF. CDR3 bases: TGTGCCAGCAGTGACTCGGGGCAGGATGCAACTAATGAAAAACGGTTTTTT.